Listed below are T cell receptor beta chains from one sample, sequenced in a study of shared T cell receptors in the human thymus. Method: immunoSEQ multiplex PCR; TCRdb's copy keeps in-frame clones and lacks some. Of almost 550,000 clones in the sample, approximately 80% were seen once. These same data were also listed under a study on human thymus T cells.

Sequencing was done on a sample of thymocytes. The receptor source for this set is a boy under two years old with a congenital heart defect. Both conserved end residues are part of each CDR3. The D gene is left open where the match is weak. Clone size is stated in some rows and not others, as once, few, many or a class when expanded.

cdr3_aa: CASSLGVGANEKLFF
cdr3_nt: TGTGCCAGCAGCTTGGGGGTAGGGGCTAATGAAAAACTGTTTTTT
d_call: .
v_call: TRBV5-6
j_call: TRBJ1-4
clone_size: few

cdr3_aa: CASSPGVREAGEQYF
cdr3_nt: TGCGCCAGCAGCCCGGGTGTGAGGGAAGCAGGCGAGCAGTACTTC
d_call: .
v_call: TRBV4-1
j_call: TRBJ2-7
clone_size: .

cdr3_aa: CASSSPREGGEQFF
cdr3_nt: TGTGCCAGCAGCTCCCCCAGGGAGGGCGGAGAGCAGTTCTTC
d_call: TRBD2
v_call: TRBV28
j_call: TRBJ2-1
clone_size: .

cdr3_aa: CASSLPFPLAGFYEQYF
cdr3_nt: TGTGCCAGCAGCTTACCCTTCCCCCTAGCGGGATTCTACGAGCAGTACTTC
d_call: TRBD2
v_call: TRBV7-9
j_call: TRBJ2-7
clone_size: few

cdr3_aa: CASSHIPLAEQYF
cdr3_nt: TGCGCCAGCAGCCATATTCCCTTAGCGGAGCAGTACTTC
d_call: .
v_call: TRBV4-1
j_call: TRBJ2-7
clone_size: .

cdr3_aa: CASSEILAERGYGELFF
cdr3_nt: TGTGCCAGCAGTGAAATTCTAGCGGAGAGGGGCTACGGGGAGCTGTTTTTT
d_call: TRBD2
v_call: TRBV6-1
j_call: TRBJ2-2
clone_size: .

cdr3_aa: CASSCGTSGRGGRNNEQFF
cdr3_nt: TGTGCCAGCAGTTGTGGGACTAGCGGGAGAGGGGGACGGAACAATGAGCAGTTCTTC
d_call: TRBD2
v_call: TRBV27
j_call: TRBJ2-1
clone_size: .

cdr3_aa: CASSQSGGDQPQHF
cdr3_nt: TGCGCCAGCAGTCAATCGGGAGGGGATCAGCCCCAGCATTTT
d_call: .
v_call: TRBV23-1
j_call: TRBJ1-5
clone_size: once

cdr3_aa: CASSINSSGNGYTF
cdr3_nt: TGTGCCAGTAGTATCAACTCTTCAGGGAATGGCTACACCTTC
d_call: .
v_call: TRBV19
j_call: TRBJ1-2
clone_size: .

cdr3_aa: CASSLTGAGANVLTF
cdr3_nt: TGTGCCAGCAGTTTAACCGGAGCTGGGGCCAACGTCCTGACTTTC
d_call: .
v_call: TRBV27
j_call: TRBJ2-6
clone_size: .

cdr3_aa: CASTSTGGRRQGNEQYF
cdr3_nt: TGTGCCAGCACCTCCACGGGGGGTCGCCGGCAGGGTAACGAGCAGTACTTC
d_call: TRBD2
v_call: TRBV7-2
j_call: TRBJ2-7
clone_size: .

cdr3_aa: CASSTGLAEGNEQFF
cdr3_nt: TGTGCCAGCAGCACCGGACTAGCGGAGGGCAATGAGCAGTTCTTC
d_call: TRBD2
v_call: TRBV5-4
j_call: TRBJ2-1
clone_size: .

cdr3_aa: CASSRGGYEQYF
cdr3_nt: TGTGCCAGCAGCCGCGGGGGGTACGAGCAGTACTTC
d_call: TRBD2
v_call: TRBV7-2
j_call: TRBJ2-7
clone_size: .

cdr3_aa: CATLQGLYEQYF
cdr3_nt: TGTGCCACCCTACAGGGGTTATACGAGCAGTACTTC
d_call: TRBD1
v_call: TRBV6-1
j_call: TRBJ2-7
clone_size: .

cdr3_aa: CASSPSQGGKLFF
cdr3_nt: TGTGCCAGCAGCCCCAGCCAGGGTGGGAAACTGTTTTTT
d_call: .
v_call: TRBV11-2
j_call: TRBJ1-4
clone_size: .

cdr3_aa: CSARDVYEQYF
cdr3_nt: TGCAGTGCTAGAGACGTCTACGAGCAGTACTTC
d_call: .
v_call: TRBV20-1
j_call: TRBJ2-7
clone_size: .

cdr3_aa: CASSLGGGGMNTEAFF
cdr3_nt: TGTGCCAGCAGCTTGGGAGGGGGCGGGATGAACACTGAAGCTTTCTTT
d_call: TRBD1
v_call: TRBV5-4
j_call: TRBJ1-1
clone_size: .

cdr3_aa: CASSLGWSAAQPPDTQYF
cdr3_nt: TGTGCCAGCAGCTTAGGGTGGTCGGCGGCCCAACCCCCAGATACGCAGTATTTT
d_call: .
v_call: TRBV11-2
j_call: TRBJ2-3
clone_size: .

cdr3_aa: CASSLEGQGNTEAFF
cdr3_nt: TGTGCCAGCAGCTTAGAGGGACAGGGGAACACTGAAGCTTTCTTT
d_call: TRBD1
v_call: TRBV7-9
j_call: TRBJ1-1
clone_size: .

cdr3_aa: CASSLSGSPETQYF
cdr3_nt: TGCGCCAGCAGCCTTAGCGGGAGTCCGGAGACCCAGTACTTC
d_call: TRBD2
v_call: TRBV5-1
j_call: TRBJ2-5
clone_size: .

cdr3_aa: CASSRTQETQYF
cdr3_nt: TGTGCCAGCAGTCGAACTCAAGAGACCCAGTACTTC
d_call: .
v_call: TRBV9
j_call: TRBJ2-5
clone_size: .

cdr3_aa: CASSIERETQYF
cdr3_nt: TGTGCCAGTAGTATTGAGCGAGAGACCCAGTACTTC
d_call: .
v_call: TRBV19
j_call: TRBJ2-5
clone_size: few

cdr3_aa: CASSIVHTQESTIYF
cdr3_nt: TGTGCCAGTAGTATAGTTCACACCCAAGAAAGCACCATATATTTT
d_call: .
v_call: TRBV19
j_call: TRBJ1-3
clone_size: few

cdr3_aa: CAWSVGTPAGNTIYF
cdr3_nt: TGTGCCTGGAGTGTAGGGACACCAGCTGGAAACACCATATATTTT
d_call: .
v_call: TRBV30
j_call: TRBJ1-3
clone_size: .

cdr3_aa: CASSLNPEGSYEQYF
cdr3_nt: TGCGCCAGCAGCTTGAACCCCGAGGGTTCCTACGAGCAGTACTTC
d_call: .
v_call: TRBV5-1
j_call: TRBJ2-7
clone_size: .

cdr3_aa: CASSKGRGGNYGYTF
cdr3_nt: TGTGCCAGCAGCAAAGGGAGGGGGGGAAACTATGGCTACACCTTC
d_call: .
v_call: TRBV4-2
j_call: TRBJ1-2
clone_size: .

cdr3_aa: CASRRVGPKGLAEYEQYF
cdr3_nt: TGTGCCAGCAGGCGCGTAGGGCCGAAGGGACTAGCGGAATACGAGCAGTACTTC
d_call: TRBD2
v_call: TRBV27
j_call: TRBJ2-7
clone_size: .

cdr3_aa: CASSYNIRPSGNTIYF
cdr3_nt: TGTGCCAGCAGTTACAACATCCGTCCCTCTGGAAACACCATATATTTT
d_call: .
v_call: TRBV6-5
j_call: TRBJ1-3
clone_size: .

cdr3_aa: CASSLGSRTSGRASHYNEQFF
cdr3_nt: TGTGCCAGCAGTTTGGGCTCTCGGACTAGCGGGAGGGCCTCCCACTACAATGAGCAGTTCTTC
d_call: TRBD2
v_call: TRBV28
j_call: TRBJ2-1
clone_size: .

cdr3_aa: CASSLATSALSSYEQYF
cdr3_nt: TGTGCCAGCAGCTTAGCAACTAGCGCCTTGAGCTCCTACGAGCAGTACTTC
d_call: TRBD2
v_call: TRBV7-8
j_call: TRBJ2-7
clone_size: once

cdr3_aa: CSALDRGELFF
cdr3_nt: TGCAGTGCTTTAGATCGCGGGGAGCTGTTTTTT
d_call: .
v_call: TRBV20-1
j_call: TRBJ2-2
clone_size: .

cdr3_aa: CASSYRADNEQFF
cdr3_nt: TGTGCCAGCAGTTACCGCGCGGACAATGAGCAGTTCTTC
d_call: .
v_call: TRBV6-5
j_call: TRBJ2-1
clone_size: .

cdr3_aa: CASSLSGRSSYEQYF
cdr3_nt: TGTGCCAGCAGCCTAAGCGGGAGGTCCTCCTACGAGCAGTACTTC
d_call: TRBD2
v_call: TRBV14
j_call: TRBJ2-7
clone_size: few

cdr3_aa: CASSAPGTGDEQYF
cdr3_nt: TGTGCCAGCAGTGCCCCCGGGACAGGGGACGAGCAGTACTTC
d_call: TRBD1
v_call: TRBV6-1
j_call: TRBJ2-7
clone_size: few

cdr3_aa: CASSWTSAKNTGELFF
cdr3_nt: TGTGCCAGCAGCTGGACTAGCGCAAAGAACACCGGGGAGCTGTTTTTT
d_call: TRBD2
v_call: TRBV11-2
j_call: TRBJ2-2
clone_size: .

cdr3_aa: CASSKSRRGLKKLFF
cdr3_nt: TGTGCCAGCAGCAAGTCGAGGCGGGGGTTGAAAAAACTGTTTTTT
d_call: .
v_call: TRBV21-1
j_call: TRBJ1-4
clone_size: .

cdr3_aa: CASSQAASGLRHNEQFF
cdr3_nt: TGCGCCAGCAGCCAAGCGGCTAGCGGGCTTCGCCACAATGAGCAGTTCTTC
d_call: TRBD2
v_call: TRBV4-1
j_call: TRBJ2-1
clone_size: .

cdr3_aa: CASSPHRGQEPQHF
cdr3_nt: TGTGCCAGCAGTCCCCACAGGGGGCAGGAGCCCCAGCATTTT
d_call: TRBD1
v_call: TRBV27
j_call: TRBJ1-5
clone_size: .

cdr3_aa: CATPGGGTGELFF
cdr3_nt: TGTGCCACTCCGGGGGGGGGAACCGGGGAGCTGTTTTTT
d_call: TRBD2
v_call: TRBV15
j_call: TRBJ2-2
clone_size: few

cdr3_aa: CASSLIPRGMNTEAFF
cdr3_nt: TGTGCCAGCAGCTTAATCCCCAGGGGCATGAACACTGAAGCTTTCTTT
d_call: .
v_call: TRBV7-9
j_call: TRBJ1-1
clone_size: few

cdr3_aa: CASSQERGQTRSQETQYF
cdr3_nt: TGCGCCAGCAGCCAAGAAAGGGGACAAACGAGGTCCCAAGAGACCCAGTACTTC
d_call: .
v_call: TRBV4-3
j_call: TRBJ2-5
clone_size: .

cdr3_aa: CASSSLAGGPYEQYF
cdr3_nt: TGTGCCAGCAGTTCCCTAGCGGGTGGACCTTACGAGCAGTACTTC
d_call: TRBD2
v_call: TRBV27
j_call: TRBJ2-7
clone_size: .

cdr3_aa: CASSQGSASSYNEQFF
cdr3_nt: TGCGCCAGCAGCCAAGGTAGCGCGAGCTCCTACAATGAGCAGTTCTTC
d_call: .
v_call: TRBV4-3
j_call: TRBJ2-1
clone_size: .

cdr3_aa: CASSFSGEKLFF
cdr3_nt: TGTGCCAGCAGTTTTTCAGGTGAAAAACTGTTTTTT
d_call: .
v_call: TRBV6-1
j_call: TRBJ1-4
clone_size: .

cdr3_aa: CASSQRGPYGNTIYF
cdr3_nt: TGTGCCAGCAGCCAACGCGGGCCCTACGGAAACACCATATATTTT
d_call: .
v_call: TRBV14
j_call: TRBJ1-3
clone_size: .

cdr3_aa: CASSLNRDRSGEQYF
cdr3_nt: TGTGCCAGCAGCTTAAATCGGGATCGTTCTGGCGAGCAGTACTTC
d_call: .
v_call: TRBV7-9
j_call: TRBJ2-7
clone_size: .